This passage covers 15 T cell receptor beta chains from one sample sequenced in a study of blood T cell repertoires in COVID-19. Assay used: immunoSEQ multiplex PCR; TCRdb lists only in-frame clones, some missing. The sample includes 250,000 to 300,000 clones, roughly 79% of them seen just once. The sample was peripheral blood. Source of these receptors: a woman aged 55-70 years with active or convalescent COVID-19.

V usage is TRBV7-9 and J usage is TRBJ1-2; 8 positions agree with TRBD1. Per germline, CDR1 SEHNR and CDR2 FQNEAQ (reference sequence). Trimming took 4 bases from V and 0 from J; bases not matched to a gene: 4. The CDR3 consists of 15 residues. The CDR3, as DNA: TGTGCCAGCAGCTCGGACAGGGACGCTAACTATGGCTACACCTTC. It codes for CASSSDRDANYGYTF.

The chain carries TRBV3-1 (or the pseudogene TRBV3-2) and TRBJ2-5; 9 nucleotides match TRBD2. V dropped 4 bases and J dropped 1; count of bases not matched to a gene: 4. There are 15 residues in the CDR3. Germline values: CDR1 LGHDT, CDR2 YNNKEL (reference sequence). The CDR3 sequence: CASSRSGGPQETQYF. The CDR3, as DNA: TGTGCCAGCAGCCGCAGCGGGGGGCCCCAAGAGACCCAGTACTTC.

The chain recombines TRBV19 with TRBJ2-7; 11 positions match TRBD2. The CDR3 contains 16 residues. V trimming: 2 bases; J trimming: 2 bases; junction bases outside the gene matches: 5. The germline CDR1 and CDR2 sequences are LNHDA and SQIVND (reference sequence). In DNA, the CDR3 is TGTGCCAGTAGTATAACTAGCGGGGGCCCGACCTACGAGCAGTACTTC. It codes for CASSITSGGPTYEQYF.

This clone has only one observation. This chain uses TRBV5-4 with TRBJ1-3; 9 bases are shared with TRBD1. With V trimmed by 4 bases and J by 6 bases, 8 bases remained unmatched. CDR1 and CDR2 (germline): SGHNT, YYREEE (reference sequence). The CDR3 is 15 residues long. CDR3 sequence: CASSGGTGRSNTIYF. As DNA, the CDR3 is TGTGCCAGCAGCGGAGGGACAGGGCGGTCAAACACCATATATTTT.

This clone was observed at least ten times. V gene TRBV7-2 combines with J gene TRBJ1-5; 10 nucleotides align to TRBD1. The CDR3 covers 16 residues. CDR1 SGHTA and CDR2 FQGNSA come from the germline V gene. V gave up 1 base and J gave up 9 bases; unmatched junction bases: 9. The CDR3 DNA is TGTGCCAGCAGCTTAGACGGGACAGGGGCCCCTAGGCCCCAGCATTTT. Its translation: CASSLDGTGAPRPQHF.

The J gene is TRBJ2-3, the V gene TRBV7-2, with 9 bases lining up with TRBD1. CDR1 SGHTA and CDR2 FQGNSA come from the germline V gene. With 6 bases clipped from V and 4 bases from J, the junction kept 8 bases outside the gene matches. The CDR3 has 15 residues. CDR3 DNA sequence: TGTGCCAGCAGGCCTCCGGGACAGGGAGCAGATACGCAGTATTTT. It specifies CASRPPGQGADTQYF.

The rearrangement uses TRBV4-2 and TRBJ2-7, with 7 bases lining up with TRBD1. This CDR3 contains 15 residues. V dropped 0 bases and J dropped 4; count of bases not matched to a gene: 6. Germline values: CDR1 LGHNA, CDR2 YNFKEQ. The CDR3 sequence is CASSQDGDRGYEQYF. The DNA for the CDR3 is TGTGCCAGCAGCCAAGATGGGGACAGAGGATACGAGCAGTACTTC.

The chain combines TRBV29-1 with TRBJ2-7, with 11 bases identical to TRBD1. CDR3 length equals 17 residues. With 0 bases clipped from V and 2 bases from J, the junction kept 9 bases outside the gene matches. In germline, CDR1 is SQVTM, CDR2 ANQGSEA. CDR3 loop: CSVEEEGTGGLAYEQYF. The CDR3 coding sequence is TGCAGCGTTGAAGAGGAAGGGACAGGGGGACTAGCCTACGAGCAGTACTTC.

V usage is TRBV19 and J usage is TRBJ1-5; 7 nucleotides line up with TRBD1. With 4 bases clipped from V and 5 bases from J, the junction kept 8 bases outside the gene matches. The CDR3 runs 15 residues. Germline assignment: CDR1 LNHDA and CDR2 SQIVND (reference sequence). The CDR3 DNA reads TGTGCCAGTAGTAGCGCGGGACAGTCTCATCAGCCCCAGCATTTT. This gives the protein CASSSAGQSHQPQHF.

The rearrangement links TRBV7-2 to TRBJ2-1, with no clear D. The CDR3 covers 13 residues. V lost 2 bases and J lost 4, with 6 bases in between. CDR1 SGHTA and CDR2 FQGNSA come from the germline V gene. DNA for the CDR3: TGTGCCAGCAGCTTAATCAGATACAATGAGCAGTTCTTC. Translation: CASSLIRYNEQFF.

This sequence joins TRBV5-1 and TRBJ2-3; possible D gene TRBD2, 5 bases. Trimming took 0 bases from V and 10 from J, leaving 18 bases between them. The CDR3 is 15 amino acids. Looked up from germline, CDR1 is SGHRS and CDR2 is YFSETQ. CDR3 bases: TGCGCCAGCAGCTTGGCCGGGCCGAGGGAAGGGTCGCAGTATTTT. Residues: CASSLAGPREGSQYF.

V usage is TRBV5-1 and J usage is TRBJ2-3, with D perhaps TRBD1 (6 bases). The V gene's germline CDR1 is SGHRS and CDR2 YFSETQ. V was pared by 0 bases and J by 2 bases, with 10 bases between. The CDR3 runs to 15 residues. CDR3 sequence reads: CASSLVDRDTDTQYF. The CDR3 bases are TGCGCCAGCAGCTTGGTGGACAGAGACACAGATACGCAGTATTTT.

The CDR3 nucleotides are TGTGCCAGTAGTCTCCGACTAGCGGGGGGGTACAATGAGCAGTTCTTC. The encoded protein is CASSLRLAGGYNEQFF. The chain recombines TRBV19 with TRBJ2-1; 14 nucleotides line up with TRBD2. Germline V gene sequence: CDR1 LNHDA, CDR2 SQIVND (reference sequence). The CDR3 sequence is 16 residues long. The V segment lost 5 bases and the J segment 4 bases; nucleotides outside the gene matches: 4.

J is TRBJ1-1 and V is TRBV6-6; 7 bases match TRBD1. V dropped 9 bases and J dropped 2; count of bases not matched to a gene: 6. Germline loops: CDR1 MNHNY, CDR2 SVGAGI (reference sequence). This CDR3 is 13 amino acids long. The CDR3 loop reads CARTTGFNTEAFF. Here the CDR3 DNA reads TGTGCCAGGACGACAGGGTTCAACACTGAAGCTTTCTTT.

This clone was recorded a few times. V gene TRBV6-2 or TRBV6-3 combines with J gene TRBJ1-6; D possibly corresponds to TRBD1 (5 bases). V dropped 4 bases and J dropped 8 bases, with 18 bases sitting between them. The CDR3 is 16 amino acids. Germline V CDR1 and CDR2: MNHEY, SVGEGT. CDR3 in amino acids: CASSSMTVSGYSPLHF. CDR3 sequence (DNA): TGTGCCAGCAGTTCGATGACAGTCTCAGGATATTCACCCCTCCACTTT.